This entry lists 19 T cell receptor beta chains sequenced from one sample in a study of cytomegalovirus exposure and HLA in healthy donors. The PCR made use of 60 Vbeta and 13 Jbeta primers. The data were produced by immunoSEQ multiplex PCR, yet TCRdb's version contains in-frame clones alone and is incomplete. The listing contains 95,000 to 110,000 clones. The sequencing input was PBMCs. The origin of the receptors is a man aged 40-49 years in good health and CMV-seronegative.

The chain joins TRBV6-1 to TRBJ2-2; possible D gene TRBD2, 6 bases. Trimming removed 1 base from V and 6 bases from J, with 18 bases in between. CDR1 is MNHNS, CDR2 SASEGT, per germline. The CDR3 extends over 17 amino acids. The CDR3 here is CASSEGVLARVSGELFF. For the CDR3, the DNA is TGTGCCAGCAGTGAAGGTGTTCTAGCGAGGGTCTCCGGGGAGCTGTTTTTT.

This sequence joins TRBV10-1 and TRBJ1-5, with D uncertain. This CDR3 comprises 15 residues. Germline V lookup: CDR1 WNHNN, CDR2 SYGVQD (reference sequence). V was pared by 7 bases and J by 0 bases, with 13 bases between. CDR3 nucleotide sequence: TGCGCCAGCAAAGGCGCCCAGGTTAGCAATCAGCCCCAGCATTTT. Protein: CASKGAQVSNQPQHF.

V usage is TRBV27 and J usage is TRBJ2-3; D uncertain. The V gene lost 6 bases and the J gene lost 4 bases, with 14 bases spanning the gap. Germline V lookup: CDR1 MNHEY, CDR2 SMNVEV (reference sequence). The CDR3 is made up of 14 amino acids. This chain's CDR3 is CASRLAIVSDTQYF. In DNA, the CDR3 is TGTGCCAGCAGATTAGCTATTGTTTCAGATACGCAGTATTTT.

The V gene is TRBV6-1, the J gene TRBJ2-1; a possible D gene is TRBD2 (8 bases). Trimming shortened V by 4 bases and J by 10 bases, and 20 bases separated the two germline ends. The CDR3 is 15 amino acids. Per germline, CDR1 MNHNS and CDR2 SASEGT. The CDR3 loop reads CASSVPGLGGQEQFF. The DNA of the CDR3 is TGTGCCAGCAGTGTGCCGGGACTAGGGGGCCAGGAGCAGTTCTTC.

The rearrangement links TRBV14 to TRBJ1-1; D is perhaps TRBD1 (6 bases). The ends were cut back, 2 bases at V and 10 bases at J, with 17 bases in the middle. Germline assignment: CDR1 SGHDN and CDR2 FVKESK. The CDR3 is 14 amino acids. The CDR3 bases are TGTGCCAGCAGCCAAAACCTGCTGCAGGGGCGAGCTTTCTTT. This codes for CASSQNLLQGRAFF.

The chain links TRBV9 to TRBJ2-4; the D is unclear. This CDR3 is built from 13 residues. V lost 0 bases and J 7 bases, leaving 8 bases between the germline ends. Germline V CDR1 and CDR2: SGDLS, YYNGEE. The CDR3 reads CASSVDMSNIQYF. CDR3 DNA: TGTGCCAGCAGCGTAGACATGTCTAACATTCAGTACTTC.

The chain uses TRBV5-4 and TRBJ1-2; D may be TRBD1 (5 bases). Trimming took off 6 bases at V and 0 bases at J, with 15 bases between the two ends. Germline V gene data show CDR1 as SGHNT and CDR2 as YYREEE (reference sequence). The CDR3 covers 15 residues. The CDR3 loop reads CASTTPQGSNYGYTF. The DNA for the CDR3 is TGTGCCAGCACTACTCCCCAGGGATCTAACTATGGCTACACCTTC.

V gene TRBV19 combines with J gene TRBJ2-7; TRBD1 is a possible D gene (6 bases). Germline V gives CDR1 LNHDA, CDR2 SQIVND (reference sequence). This CDR3 spans 13 amino acids. Between the trimmed V and J ends, which lost 6 bases and 4 bases, there was a span of 13 bases. CDR3 DNA: TGTGCCAGTAGCCAGGGGTGGAAATACGAGCAGTACTTC. Its translation: CASSQGWKYEQYF.

This chain joins TRBV29-1 and TRBJ1-1; D gene ambiguous. CDR1 is SQVTM and CDR2 is ANQGSEA in the germline V gene. With 4 bases removed from V and 3 bases from J, the gap between germline ends came to 3 bases. This CDR3 comprises 10 residues. As DNA, the CDR3 is TGCAGCGTTGCGGACACTGAAGCTTTCTTT. It yields the protein CSVADTEAFF.

The chain links TRBV29-1 to TRBJ2-3; perhaps TRBD1 as D (6 bases). The CDR3 extends over 15 amino acids. V lost 6 bases, J lost 1 base, and 17 bases lay in between. Looked up from germline, CDR1 is SQVTM and CDR2 is ANQGSEA. CDR3 bases: TGCAGCGTCGAGGGGGTCCTAGGGGGCACAGATACGCAGTATTTT. This codes for CSVEGVLGGTDTQYF.

The CDR3 reads CASSYQMQGRETQYF. CDR3 DNA sequence: TGTGCCAGCAGTTACCAAATGCAGGGCCGAGAGACCCAGTACTTC. V gene TRBV6-5 combines with J gene TRBJ2-5, with a weak D call TRBD1 (5 bases). Germline CDR1 is MNHEY and CDR2 is SVGAGI. V lost 2 bases and J 4 bases, leaving 14 bases between the germline ends. The CDR3 runs to 15 residues.

The chain is built from TRBV5-1 and TRBJ1-1, with 8 bases fitting TRBD1. Per germline, CDR1 SGHRS and CDR2 YFSETQ. The CDR3 loop spans 14 amino acids. Unmatched junction bases numbered 2, after V lost 3 bases and J lost 1 base. The CDR3 bases are TGCGCCAGCAGCTCTCAGGGGGCGAACACTGAAGCTTTCTTT. Its translation: CASSSQGANTEAFF.

The rearrangement joins TRBV10-1 to TRBJ2-2; TRBD2 agrees at 7 bases. Germline CDR1 reads WNHNN; CDR2 reads SYGVQD (reference sequence). The junction had 2 bases not matched to a gene; V was cut back by 6 bases and J by 1 base. The CDR3 length is 14 residues. The CDR3 protein is CASSGTKNTGELFF. CDR3 in DNA: TGCGCCAGCAGCGGGACTAAGAACACCGGGGAGCTGTTTTTT.

V and J are TRBV18 and TRBJ2-7; TRBD1 is a possible D gene (5 bases). Trimming stripped 1 base from V and 7 bases from J, with 14 bases between. Germline loops: CDR1 KGHSH, CDR2 LQKENI. The CDR3 length is 14 residues. CDR3 coding DNA: TGTGCCAGCTCACCACAGGGGATCCGGTTGGAGCAGTACTTC. It specifies CASSPQGIRLEQYF. Full variable domain (missing parts from reference TRBV18 and TRBJ2-7): NAGVMQNPRHLVRRRGQEARLRCSPMKGHSHVYWYRQLPEEGLKFMVYLQKENIIDESGMPKERFSAEFPKEGPSILRIQQVVRGDSAAYFCASSPQGIRLEQYFGPGTRLTVT.

This rearrangement joins TRBV2 to TRBJ1-4; no clear D. V was trimmed by 4 bases and J by 1 base, leaving 7 bases between them. This CDR3 contains 14 residues. Germline V gives CDR1 SNHLY, CDR2 FYNNEI. DNA of the CDR3: TGTGCCAGCAGTGCGGGGAGAACTAATGAAAAACTGTTTTTT. It encodes CASSAGRTNEKLFF.

The gene calls are TRBV7-6 and TRBJ2-7; D is perhaps TRBD2 (6 bases). The ends were cut back, 1 base at V and 3 bases at J, with 13 bases in the middle. This CDR3 comprises 15 residues. The germline V gene has CDR1 SGHVS and CDR2 FNYEAQ. The CDR3 DNA sequence: TGTGCCAGCAGCTTAGTGGCGGGGCAATACTACGAGCAGTACTTC. As protein: CASSLVAGQYYEQYF.

CDR3 DNA: TGTGCCACCGACAGGGGCCCCAGCACCGGGGAGCTGTTTTTT. It codes for CATDRGPSTGELFF. The V gene is TRBV6-1, the J gene TRBJ2-2; 8 bases are shared with TRBD1. V trimming: 10 bases; J trimming: 4 bases; junction bases outside the gene matches: 8. CDR3 length: 14 residues. From germline, CDR1 is MNHNS and CDR2 SASEGT.

The V gene is TRBV18, the J gene TRBJ1-3; tentatively, D is TRBD1 (5 bases). Trimming removed 6 bases at V and 0 bases at J, with 12 bases between. The CDR3 has 15 residues. The germline CDR1 and CDR2 sequences are KGHSH and LQKENI. CDR3 coding DNA: TGTGCCAGCTCGCCGACAGCATCCTCTGGAAACACCATATATTTT. Translation: CASSPTASSGNTIYF. Supplemented by reference TRBV18 and TRBJ1-3, the full variable domain reads NAGVMQNPRHLVRRRGQEARLRCSPMKGHSHVYWYRQLPEEGLKFMVYLQKENIIDESGMPKERFSAEFPKEGPSILRIQQVVRGDSAAYFCASSPTASSGNTIYFGEGSWLTVV.

The gene calls are TRBV27 and TRBJ2-1, with D perhaps matching TRBD2 (5 bases). The CDR3 totals 14 residues. Per the germline V gene, CDR1 is MNHEY and CDR2 is SMNVEV (reference sequence). V lost 4 bases and J 2 bases, leaving 9 bases between the germline ends. DNA for the CDR3: TGTGCCAGCAGTTCACCCGGGACCTACAATGAGCAGTTCTTC. It specifies CASSSPGTYNEQFF.